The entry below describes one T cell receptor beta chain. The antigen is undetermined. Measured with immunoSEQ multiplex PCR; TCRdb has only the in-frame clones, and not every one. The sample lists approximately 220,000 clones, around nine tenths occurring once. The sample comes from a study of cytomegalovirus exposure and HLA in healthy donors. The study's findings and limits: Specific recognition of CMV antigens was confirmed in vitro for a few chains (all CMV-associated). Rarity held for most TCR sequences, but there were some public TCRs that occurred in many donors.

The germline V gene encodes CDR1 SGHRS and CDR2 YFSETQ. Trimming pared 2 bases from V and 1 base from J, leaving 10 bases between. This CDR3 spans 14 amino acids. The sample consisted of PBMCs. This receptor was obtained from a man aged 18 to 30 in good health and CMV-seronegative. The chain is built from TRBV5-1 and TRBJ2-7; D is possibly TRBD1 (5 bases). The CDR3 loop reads CASSFGQGSYEQYF. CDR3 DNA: TGCGCCAGCAGCTTTGGTCAGGGATCCTACGAGCAGTACTTC.